A selection of T cell receptor beta chains follows, all from one sample in a study of CD4 T cell repertoires in COVID-19. Sequencing was performed with immunoSEQ multiplex PCR; in TCRdb, only in-frame clones are kept and a portion is missing. This table holds some 71,000 clones, around four fifths found once. The material sequenced was CD4+ T cells from peripheral blood, taken after recovery from COVID-19. The receptor set was obtained from a human donor who had COVID-19. Each CDR3 is given with its conserved first and last residue. The D gene is left open where the match is weak. Clone size is given for some rows only: seen once, a few or many times, or a class if the clone is expanded.

CDR3nt	CDR3aa	abundance	j_gene	d_gene	v_gene
TGTGCCAGTAGTATAGACAGATCTCAGCCCCAGCATTTT	CASSIDRSQPQHF	-	TRBJ1-5	-	TRBV19
TGCGCCAGCAGCCAAACTCATCCCCCCTCCCGAACAGATACGCAGTATTTT	CASSQTHPPSRTDTQYF	-	TRBJ2-3	-	TRBV4-1
TGTGCCAGCATTGACAGGGCGGCTGAAGCTTTCTTT	CASIDRAAEAFF	few	TRBJ1-1	TRBD1	TRBV27
TGTGCCACCAGTGATTTTCTGGGTGAAGCTTTCTTT	CATSDFLGEAFF	-	TRBJ1-1	-	TRBV24-1
TGTGCCAGCAGTCGCTTCAACAGGGTCTCTGGGGCCAACGTCCTGACTTTC	CASSRFNRVSGANVLTF	few	TRBJ2-6	-	TRBV6-6
TGTGCCAGCAGCTTAGGGGCAGGGGGTTACAATGAGCAGTTCTTC	CASSLGAGGYNEQFF	-	TRBJ2-1	TRBD1	TRBV11-2
TGCGCCAGCAGCTTGGCCGGCGGGGGGGCGACAGATACGCAGTATTTT	CASSLAGGGATDTQYF	few	TRBJ2-3	TRBD2	TRBV5-1
TGTGCCAGCAGCCTCCAGAATCAGCCCCAGCATTTT	CASSLQNQPQHF	-	TRBJ1-5	-	TRBV3-1/TRBV3-2
TGTGCCAGCAGCCCAGCGGGAAATGAGCAGTTCTTC	CASSPAGNEQFF	-	TRBJ2-1	TRBD2	TRBV7-6
TGCAGCGTTGCACAGGGGGGGTCCGGGGAGCTGTTTTTT	CSVAQGGSGELFF	-	TRBJ2-2	-	TRBV29-1
TGCGCCAGCAGGGGGACGGGTAACACTGAAGCTTTCTTT	CASRGTGNTEAFF	few	TRBJ1-1	-	TRBV10-2
TGTGCCAGCAGTTACCATTGGGACACCGGGGAGCTGTTTTTT	CASSYHWDTGELFF	-	TRBJ2-2	-	TRBV6-2/TRBV6-3
TGTGCCACCAGCCCACGCGATTACAATGAGCAGTTCTTC	CATSPRDYNEQFF	once	TRBJ2-1	-	TRBV15
TGTGCCACCCGCCCCCGGGACAGGGACCACGAGCAGTACTTC	CATRPRDRDHEQYF	once	TRBJ2-7	TRBD1	TRBV10-3
TGCAGCGTTGCGGGGGCTAGCTACGAGCAGTACTTC	CSVAGASYEQYF	-	TRBJ2-7	-	TRBV29-1
TGTGCCAGCAGATATCCCCGGACAGGGGTGAAAGGCTACACCTTC	CASRYPRTGVKGYTF	-	TRBJ1-2	TRBD1	TRBV5-6
TGTGCCAGCAGCCGGAAGTTACAGACTACGAACTTC	CASSRKLQTTNF	once	TRBJ2-7	-	TRBV13
TGTGCCAGCAGTTTAGGGACTCTCGGCGGAAAACTGTTTTTT	CASSLGTLGGKLFF	-	TRBJ1-4	-	TRBV28
TGTGCCAGCAGCTTGGTACAGGGGGACGCTCATGAGCAGTTCTTC	CASSLVQGDAHEQFF	-	TRBJ2-1	TRBD1	TRBV5-8
TGTGCCAGCAGCTTGGGCACCAGCTCCTATAATTCACCCCTCCACTTT	CASSLGTSSYNSPLHF	-	TRBJ1-6	-	TRBV25-1
TGTGCCACCCAACCCTCCAGGGTCTCTAGCACAGATACGCAGTATTTT	CATQPSRVSSTDTQYF	-	TRBJ2-3	-	TRBV7-2
TGTGCCAGCAGCCCCCAGCCCCAGGGGATGGTGGCAGATACGCAGTATTTT	CASSPQPQGMVADTQYF	-	TRBJ2-3	-	TRBV7-2
TGTGCCAGCAGCGACCGGGACAGGGATTCACCCCTCCACTTT	CASSDRDRDSPLHF	-	TRBJ1-6	TRBD1	TRBV9
TGCGCCAGCACCCTTTCCTCGACAGGGACTGAAGCTTTCTTT	CASTLSSTGTEAFF	-	TRBJ1-1	TRBD1	TRBV5-1
TGTGCCAGCAGCTCGAGCGGGAGATACGAGCAGTACTTC	CASSSSGRYEQYF	-	TRBJ2-7	TRBD2	TRBV7-2
TGTGCCAGCAGCTTCGGGGGGGCCAGGGGTTATGGCTACACCTTC	CASSFGGARGYGYTF	-	TRBJ1-2	-	TRBV7-9
TGTGCCAGCAGCCAACTCGTCCGCTCTGGAAACACCATATATTTT	CASSQLVRSGNTIYF	few	TRBJ1-3	-	TRBV3-1/TRBV3-2
TGTGCCAGTAGTATAGGGGCAGGGGTTGGGGAGACCCAGTACTTC	CASSIGAGVGETQYF	few	TRBJ2-5	-	TRBV19
TGTGCCAGCAGGGAGGACAGCTCCTATAATTCACCCCTCCACTTT	CASREDSSYNSPLHF	-	TRBJ1-6	-	TRBV6-4
TGTGCCAGCAGTCCATGGGCATACTATGGCTACACCTTC	CASSPWAYYGYTF	-	TRBJ1-2	-	TRBV28
TGCGCCAGCAGTGAGTCGAGGACCGAGATTAATGAGCAGTTCTTC	CASSESRTEINEQFF	few	TRBJ2-1	-	TRBV10-1
TGTGCCAGCAGTTTACGGGGTGAGCAGTTCTTC	CASSLRGEQFF	-	TRBJ2-1	-	TRBV12-3/TRBV12-4
TGTGCCAGCAGCATGAGGACTAGCGGGGGCACCGGGGAGCTGTTTTTT	CASSMRTSGGTGELFF	-	TRBJ2-2	TRBD2	TRBV5-6
TGTGCCAGCAGCTCTCCAGGGGGCGGTGACACCGGGGAGCTGTTTTTT	CASSSPGGGDTGELFF	-	TRBJ2-2	TRBD1	TRBV3-1/TRBV3-2
TGTGCCAGCAGTTCCCGGGTGGCGCAGGAACTTCAGCCCCAGCATTTT	CASSSRVAQELQPQHF	-	TRBJ1-5	-	TRBV28
TGTGCCTCCCAGTTGGGGGTTGTGCAGTTCTTC	CASQLGVVQFF	-	TRBJ2-1	-	TRBV2
TGTGCCAGCAGCTTAGAAAACACGGCTACCGCTGTCGAAGCTTTCTTT	CASSLENTATAVEAFF	-	TRBJ1-1	-	TRBV7-9
TGCAGCGTTGGGGGGGCTGCCTACGAGCAGTACTTC	CSVGGAAYEQYF	-	TRBJ2-7	-	TRBV29-1
TGTGCCAGCAGCCAAGACCTTCACTCCGCGCAGTATTTT	CASSQDLHSAQYF	-	TRBJ2-3	-	TRBV14
TGTGCCAGCAGTCAAAGGGGGGACAGGGGAGACGAGCAGTACTTC	CASSQRGDRGDEQYF	-	TRBJ2-7	TRBD1	TRBV6-5
TGTGCCAGCACCCCGACAGCCGCGAACACCGGGGAGCTGTTTTTT	CASTPTAANTGELFF	-	TRBJ2-2	-	TRBV6-2/TRBV6-3